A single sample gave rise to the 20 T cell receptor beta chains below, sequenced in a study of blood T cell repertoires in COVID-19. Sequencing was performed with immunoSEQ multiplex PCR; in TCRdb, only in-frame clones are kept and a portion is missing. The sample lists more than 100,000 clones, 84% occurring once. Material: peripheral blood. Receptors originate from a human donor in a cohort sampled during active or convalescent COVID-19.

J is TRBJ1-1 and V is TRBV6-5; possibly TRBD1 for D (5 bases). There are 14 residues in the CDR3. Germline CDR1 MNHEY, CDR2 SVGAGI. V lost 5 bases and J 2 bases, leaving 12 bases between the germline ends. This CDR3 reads CASSTLQVNTEAFF. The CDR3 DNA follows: TGTGCCAGCAGTACTTTACAGGTTAACACTGAAGCTTTCTTT.

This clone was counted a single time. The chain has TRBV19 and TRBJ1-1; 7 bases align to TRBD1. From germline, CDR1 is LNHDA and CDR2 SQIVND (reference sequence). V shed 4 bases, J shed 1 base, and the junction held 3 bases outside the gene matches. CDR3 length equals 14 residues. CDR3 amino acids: CASSRAGGNTEAFF. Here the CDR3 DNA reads TGTGCCAGTAGTAGGGCAGGGGGGAACACTGAAGCTTTCTTT.

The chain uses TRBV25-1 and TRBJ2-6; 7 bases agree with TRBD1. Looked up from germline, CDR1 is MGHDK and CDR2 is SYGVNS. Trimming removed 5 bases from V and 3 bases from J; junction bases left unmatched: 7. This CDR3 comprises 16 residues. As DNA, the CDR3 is TGTGCCAGCAGTAGGGACAGACCTTTTGGGGCCAACGTCCTGACTTTC. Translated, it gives CASSRDRPFGANVLTF.

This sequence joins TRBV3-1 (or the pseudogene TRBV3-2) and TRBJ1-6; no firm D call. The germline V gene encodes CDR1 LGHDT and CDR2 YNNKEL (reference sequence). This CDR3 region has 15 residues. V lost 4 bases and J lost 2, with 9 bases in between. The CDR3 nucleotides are TGTGCCAGCAGCCCGCGGGCAGCCTATAATTCACCCCTCCACTTT. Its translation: CASSPRAAYNSPLHF.

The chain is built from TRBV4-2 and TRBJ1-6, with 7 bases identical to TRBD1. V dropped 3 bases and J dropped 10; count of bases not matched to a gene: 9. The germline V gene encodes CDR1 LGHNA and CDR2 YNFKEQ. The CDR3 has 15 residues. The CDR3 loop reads CASSQADREYSPLHF. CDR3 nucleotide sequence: TGTGCCAGCAGCCAGGCCGACAGGGAGTACTCACCCCTCCACTTT.

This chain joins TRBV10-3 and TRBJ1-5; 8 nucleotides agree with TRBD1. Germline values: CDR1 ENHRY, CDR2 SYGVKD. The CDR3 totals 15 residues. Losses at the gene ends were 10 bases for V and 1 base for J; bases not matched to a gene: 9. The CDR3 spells CATESGGGSNQPQHF. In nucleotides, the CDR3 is TGTGCCACTGAATCAGGGGGCGGGAGCAATCAGCCCCAGCATTTT.

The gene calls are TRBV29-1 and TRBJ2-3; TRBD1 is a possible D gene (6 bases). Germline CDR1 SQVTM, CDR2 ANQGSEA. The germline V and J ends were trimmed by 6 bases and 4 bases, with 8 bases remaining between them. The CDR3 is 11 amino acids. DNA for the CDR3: TGCAGCGTGAACAGGGCAGATACGCAGTATTTT. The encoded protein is CSVNRADTQYF.

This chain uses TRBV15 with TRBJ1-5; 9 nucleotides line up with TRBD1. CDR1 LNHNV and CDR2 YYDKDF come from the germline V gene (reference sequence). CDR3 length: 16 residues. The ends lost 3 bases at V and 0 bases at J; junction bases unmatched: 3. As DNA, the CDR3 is TGTGCCACCAGCAGCGGGACAGGGAGTAGCAATCAGCCCCAGCATTTT. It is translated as CATSSGTGSSNQPQHF.

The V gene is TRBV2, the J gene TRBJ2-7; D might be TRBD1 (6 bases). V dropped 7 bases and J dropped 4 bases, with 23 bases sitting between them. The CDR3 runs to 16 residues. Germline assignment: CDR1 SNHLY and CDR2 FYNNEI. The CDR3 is CASKTHAQGKKYEQYF. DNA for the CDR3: TGTGCCAGCAAAACTCACGCACAGGGTAAGAAATACGAGCAGTACTTC.

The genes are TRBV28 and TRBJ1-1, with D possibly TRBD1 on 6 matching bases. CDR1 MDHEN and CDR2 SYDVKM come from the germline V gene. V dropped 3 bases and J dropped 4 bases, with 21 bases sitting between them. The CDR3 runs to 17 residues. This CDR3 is CASSLGGAGELSTEAFF. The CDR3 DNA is TGTGCCAGCAGTTTGGGTGGAGCAGGGGAGTTGAGCACTGAAGCTTTCTTT.

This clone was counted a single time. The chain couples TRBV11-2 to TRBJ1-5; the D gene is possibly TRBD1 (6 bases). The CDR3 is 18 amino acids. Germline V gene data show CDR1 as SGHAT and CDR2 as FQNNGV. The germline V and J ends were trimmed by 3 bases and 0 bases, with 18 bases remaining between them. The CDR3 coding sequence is TGTGCCAGCAGCTTCATAGGTGGGGGGGGGCTTAGCAATCAGCCCCAGCATTTT. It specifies CASSFIGGGGLSNQPQHF.

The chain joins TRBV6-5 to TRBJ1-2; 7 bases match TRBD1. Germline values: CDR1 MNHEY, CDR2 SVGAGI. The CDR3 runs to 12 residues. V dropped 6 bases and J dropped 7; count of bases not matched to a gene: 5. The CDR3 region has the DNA TGTGCCAGCAGGAGGACAGGAGGTGGCTACACCTTC. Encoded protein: CASRRTGGGYTF.

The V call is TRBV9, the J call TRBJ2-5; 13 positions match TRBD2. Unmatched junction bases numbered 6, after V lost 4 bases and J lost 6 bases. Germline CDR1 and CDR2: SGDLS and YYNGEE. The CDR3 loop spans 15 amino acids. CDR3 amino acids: CASSPLAGGPQTQYF. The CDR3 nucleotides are TGTGCCAGCAGCCCACTAGCGGGGGGGCCCCAGACCCAGTACTTC.

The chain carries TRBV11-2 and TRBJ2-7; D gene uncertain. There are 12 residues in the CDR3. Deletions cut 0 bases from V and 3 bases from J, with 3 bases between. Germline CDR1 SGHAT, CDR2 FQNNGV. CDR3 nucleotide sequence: TGTGCCAGCAGCTTAGATCGCTACGAGCAGTACTTC. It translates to CASSLDRYEQYF. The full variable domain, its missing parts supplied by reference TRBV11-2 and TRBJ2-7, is EAGVAQSPRYKIIEKRQSVAFWCNPISGHATLYWYQQILGQGPKLLIQFQNNGVVDDSQLPKDRFSAERLKGVDSTLKIQPAKLEDSAVYLCASSLDRYEQYFGPGTRLTVT.

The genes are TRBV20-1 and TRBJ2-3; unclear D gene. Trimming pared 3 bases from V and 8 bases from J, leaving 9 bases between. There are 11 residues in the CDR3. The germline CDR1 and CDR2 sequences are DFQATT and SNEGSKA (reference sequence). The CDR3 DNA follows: TGCAGTGCTAGCGGCTCAGGTACGCAGTATTTT. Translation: CSASGSGTQYF.

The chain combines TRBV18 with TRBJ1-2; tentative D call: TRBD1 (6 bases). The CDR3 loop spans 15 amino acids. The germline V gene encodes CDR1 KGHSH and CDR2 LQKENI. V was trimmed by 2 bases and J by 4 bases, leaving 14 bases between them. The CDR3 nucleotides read TGTGCCAGCTCACCAATCGGGACATCTTTCTATGGCTACACCTTC. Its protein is CASSPIGTSFYGYTF.

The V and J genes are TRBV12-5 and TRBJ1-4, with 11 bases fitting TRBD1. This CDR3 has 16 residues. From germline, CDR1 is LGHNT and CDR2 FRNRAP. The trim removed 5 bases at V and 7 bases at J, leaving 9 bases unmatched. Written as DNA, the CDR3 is TGTGCTAGTGGTCCGGTTACAGGACAGGGGGCTGAAAAACTGTTTTTT. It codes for CASGPVTGQGAEKLFF.

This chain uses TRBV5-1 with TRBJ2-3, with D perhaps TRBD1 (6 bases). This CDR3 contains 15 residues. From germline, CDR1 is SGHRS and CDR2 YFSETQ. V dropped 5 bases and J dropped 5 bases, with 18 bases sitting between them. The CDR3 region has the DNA TGCGCCAGCAGTCGAAGACCAGGGGCCGGAGATACGCAGTATTTT. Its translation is CASSRRPGAGDTQYF.

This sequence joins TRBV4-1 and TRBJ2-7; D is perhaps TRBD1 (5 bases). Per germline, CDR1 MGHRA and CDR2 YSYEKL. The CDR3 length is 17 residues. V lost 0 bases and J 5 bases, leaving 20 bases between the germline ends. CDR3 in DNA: TGCGCCAGCAGCCAAGACCAGACAGCCCGATTCGTCGACGAGCAGTACTTC. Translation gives CASSQDQTARFVDEQYF.

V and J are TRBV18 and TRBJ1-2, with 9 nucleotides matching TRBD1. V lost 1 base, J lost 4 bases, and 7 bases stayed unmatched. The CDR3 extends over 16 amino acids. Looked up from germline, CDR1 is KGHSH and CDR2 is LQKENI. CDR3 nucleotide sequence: TGTGCCAGCTCACCACGGGAACAGGGACAGGGCTATGGCTACACCTTC. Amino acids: CASSPREQGQGYGYTF.